One and the same sample provided the 28 T cell receptor beta chains below, sequenced in a study of beta chain features in type 1 diabetes. The authors reverse transcribed all of the isolated RNA, so sequencing captured expressed TCRB transcripts. The protocol was immunoSEQ multiplex PCR, while the TCRdb copy is restricted to in-frame clones and leaves out a portion. The sample records roughly 610,000 clones, about a sixth being singletons. Sequenced material: naive CD4+ T cells from blood. The source of these receptors is a man between 18 and 29 years old in good health.

As concerns this clone: The same CDR3 arises from other DNA sequences in this sample as well. The rearrangement uses TRBV7-9 and TRBJ1-2; D is unresolved. This CDR3 has 13 residues. Per germline, CDR1 SEHNR and CDR2 FQNEAQ (reference sequence). V was shortened by 2 bases and J by 2 bases, with 6 bases between the two germline ends. The CDR3 coding sequence is TGTGCCAGCAGCTTATCCAGCAACTATGGCTACACCTTC. The encoded protein is CASSLSSNYGYTF.

This clone was observed a handful of times. The chain recombines TRBV29-1 with TRBJ2-7; D might be TRBD2 (6 bases). Trimming left V 4 bases short and J 0 bases short, with 16 bases between. Germline CDR1 is SQVTM and CDR2 is ANQGSEA. This CDR3 is 15 amino acids long. The CDR3 region has the DNA TGCAGCGTTGGAACTAGCCGAACTAGCTCCTACGAGCAGTACTTC. Encoded protein: CSVGTSRTSSYEQYF.

The genes are TRBV5-4 and TRBJ1-2; tentative D call: TRBD1 (6 bases). CDR1 and CDR2 (germline): SGHNT, YYREEE (reference sequence). This CDR3 is built from 15 residues. Deletions cut 5 bases from V and 1 base from J, with 15 bases between. DNA of the CDR3: TGTGCCAGCAGGCCCCAGGGGCCCAATAACTATGGCTACACCTTC. This sequence encodes CASRPQGPNNYGYTF.

This clone has only a few counts. This chain uses TRBV5-4 with TRBJ2-7, with 13 bases identical to TRBD2. The CDR3 is made up of 16 amino acids. V dropped 3 bases and J dropped 3; count of bases not matched to a gene: 6. Germline V lookup: CDR1 SGHNT, CDR2 YYREEE (reference sequence). The CDR3 reads CASSWGLAGNRYEQYF. The DNA of the CDR3 is TGTGCCAGCAGCTGGGGACTAGCGGGAAACCGCTACGAGCAGTACTTC.

V usage is TRBV28 and J usage is TRBJ2-2, with a tentative D call TRBD1 (6 bases). V lost 5 bases, J lost 6 bases, and 10 bases lay in between. The germline V gene encodes CDR1 MDHEN and CDR2 SYDVKM. This CDR3 is built from 13 residues. CDR3 region: CASSQQGSGELFF. In nucleotides, the CDR3 is TGTGCCAGCAGTCAACAGGGTTCCGGGGAGCTGTTTTTT.

The rearrangement links TRBV2 to TRBJ2-7, with D possibly matching TRBD1 (5 bases). Trimming took 3 bases from V and 3 from J, leaving 18 bases between them. Germline CDR1 and CDR2: SNHLY and FYNNEI. The CDR3 consists of 16 residues. The DNA for the CDR3 is TGTGCCAGCAGTGAGGCACGCATCGCTACAGGCTACGAGCAGTACTTC. Translated: CASSEARIATGYEQYF.

V usage is TRBV30 and J usage is TRBJ1-3; D is unclear. Germline CDR1 reads GTSNPN; CDR2 reads SVGIG (reference sequence). The CDR3 loop spans 13 amino acids. Trimming stripped 5 bases from V and 0 bases from J, with 8 bases between. Here the CDR3 reads CAWENSSGNTIYF. CDR3 nucleotide sequence: TGTGCCTGGGAGAACAGCTCTGGAAACACCATATATTTT.

A few counts support this clone. This chain links TRBV9 with TRBJ2-7; possible D gene TRBD1, 6 bases. CDR1 is SGDLS and CDR2 is YYNGEE in the germline V gene. Trimming pared 0 bases from V and 3 bases from J, leaving 16 bases between. The CDR3 sequence is 16 residues long. The CDR3 sequence: CASSVGGGPFFYEQYF. CDR3 nucleotides: TGTGCCAGCAGCGTAGGAGGGGGACCGTTTTTCTACGAGCAGTACTTC.

This clone was picked up a small number of times. The chain carries TRBV7-3 and TRBJ2-7, with D perhaps matching TRBD1 (7 bases). This CDR3 comprises 13 residues. The germline gives CDR1 SGHTA, CDR2 FQGTGA. Trimming took 5 bases from V and 3 from J, leaving 11 bases between them. The CDR3 reads CASSLQGGYEQYF. CDR3 bases: TGTGCCAGCAGCCTCCAGGGGGGCTACGAGCAGTACTTC.

This clone was found a few times. V usage is TRBV28 and J usage is TRBJ1-5, with 10 bases matching TRBD1. This CDR3 is built from 17 residues. Per germline, CDR1 MDHEN and CDR2 SYDVKM. V shed 6 bases and J 4 bases; nucleotides not matched to a gene: 12. CDR3 sequence: CASSRPGQGTLNQPQHF. The CDR3, as DNA: TGTGCCAGCAGCCGCCCGGGACAGGGGACATTAAATCAGCCCCAGCATTTT.

The CDR3 reads CASSLGGSHTGELFF. The CDR3 DNA reads as TGCGCCAGCAGCTTGGGAGGGTCACACACCGGGGAGCTGTTTTTT. This rearrangement joins TRBV5-1 to TRBJ2-2; a weak D match, TRBD2 (5 bases). The germline V and J ends were trimmed by 0 bases and 3 bases, with 9 bases remaining between them. Germline V gene lookup returns CDR1 SGHRS and CDR2 YFSETQ. This CDR3 is 15 amino acids long.

This chain joins TRBV29-1 and TRBJ2-4; the D call may be TRBD1 or TRBD2 (6 bases each). The V and J ends lost 6 bases and 4 bases respectively, with 10 bases between them. CDR3 length: 12 residues. Germline CDR1 is SQVTM and CDR2 is ANQGSEA. CDR3 residues: CSVGAGKNIQYF. Written as DNA, the CDR3 is TGCAGCGTGGGGGCGGGGAAAAACATTCAGTACTTC.

This clone was recorded a few times. The chain uses TRBV5-5 and TRBJ1-6; no clear D gene. CDR1 is SGHKS, CDR2 YYEKEE, per germline (reference sequence). V gave up 0 bases and J gave up 10 bases, with 5 bases separating them. The CDR3 is 12 amino acids. The CDR3 DNA reads as TGTGCCAGCAGCTTGGAGACCTCACCCCTCCACTTT. Amino acids: CASSLETSPLHF.

This chain links TRBV7-2 with TRBJ2-1; D not resolved. CDR3 length: 14 amino acids. Trimming took off 4 bases at V and 3 bases at J, with 10 bases between the two ends. Germline lookup yields CDR1 SGHTA and CDR2 FQGNSA. The CDR3, as DNA: TGTGCCAGCAGCTCCTGGACGGGCTACAATGAGCAGTTCTTC. It encodes CASSSWTGYNEQFF.

Points on this clone: This sequence may be a read error, since a much larger clone differs from it by one base. CDR3 nucleotides: TGTGACAGCAGCTTGTCCAAAAACATTCAGTACTTC. Translating it yields CDSSLSKNIQYF. This chain joins TRBV7-2 and TRBJ2-4; D is ambiguous. Per germline, CDR1 SGHTA and CDR2 FQGNSA. CDR3 size: 12 residues.

This clone has just a few counts. The chain couples TRBV5-1 to TRBJ2-6, with D possibly matching TRBD1 (6 bases). The CDR3 is 18 amino acids. CDR1 is SGHRS and CDR2 is YFSETQ in the germline V gene. The V and J ends lost 4 bases and 2 bases respectively, with 19 bases between them. As DNA, the CDR3 is TGCGCCAGCAGCGCCTACAGGGACCTAGGCCCTGGGGCCAACGTCCTGACTTTC. Translated: CASSAYRDLGPGANVLTF. Full variable domain (remainder filled in from reference TRBV5-1 and TRBJ2-6): KAGVTQTPRYLIKTRGQQVTLSCSPISGHRSVSWYQQTPGQGLQFLFEYFSETQRNKGNFPGRFSGRQFSNSRSEMNVSTLELGDSALYLCASSAYRDLGPGANVLTFGAGSRLTVL.

This clone has more than one count but fewer than ten. This chain joins TRBV6-1 and TRBJ1-1; no reliable D call. This CDR3 spans 12 amino acids. In germline, CDR1 is MNHNS, CDR2 SASEGT. V gave up 1 base and J gave up 10 bases, with 10 bases separating them. CDR3: CASSEGSISAFF. CDR3 coding DNA: TGTGCCAGCAGTGAAGGAAGTATATCAGCTTTCTTT.

Details on this clone: Germline is not matched at one junction end, which may reflect a read error. The V gene is TRBV10-3, the J gene TRBJ1-2; no clear D. The germline V gene has CDR1 ENHRY and CDR2 SYGVKD. The CDR3 consists of 11 residues. The CDR3 nucleotides read TGTGCCAGCAGTAATTCGGACGGCTACACCTTC. Translated: CASSNSDGYTF.

This clone came up a few times. The chain links TRBV5-1 to TRBJ1-1; 10 bases map to TRBD1. From germline, CDR1 is SGHRS and CDR2 YFSETQ. Losses at the gene ends were 4 bases for V and 6 bases for J; bases not matched to a gene: 3. The CDR3 contains 13 residues. CDR3 region: CASSQGTGAEAFF. In DNA, the CDR3 is TGCGCCAGCAGCCAAGGGACAGGGGCTGAAGCTTTCTTT.

The CDR3 sequence: CASSLSSSGQSIQYF. The CDR3 DNA reads as TGTGCCAGCAGCTTATCGTCTAGCGGGCAAAGCATTCAGTACTTC. The chain couples TRBV7-3 to TRBJ2-4; 8 positions agree with TRBD2. Germline-derived CDR1 and CDR2 are SGHTA and FQGTGA. Trimming at V came to 2 bases and at J to 9 bases, leaving 9 bases not matched to a gene. The CDR3 loop spans 15 amino acids.

The V and J genes are TRBV28 and TRBJ1-2; tentative D call: TRBD1 (5 bases). Trimming pared 3 bases from V and 8 bases from J, leaving 13 bases between. CDR1 MDHEN and CDR2 SYDVKM come from the germline V gene. This CDR3 contains 13 residues. CDR3 sequence reads: CASSFTRRDGYTF. CDR3 sequence (DNA): TGTGCCAGCAGTTTTACCCGGCGGGACGGCTACACCTTC.

The table lists this clone with a few counts. This chain uses TRBV10-3 with TRBJ1-5; 8 positions agree with TRBD1. The CDR3 is 14 amino acids. Germline-derived CDR1 and CDR2 are ENHRY and SYGVKD. The J segment lost 2 bases and the V segment lost 6 bases, leaving 3 bases of the junction unmatched. CDR3 DNA: TGTGCCATCAGAGGACAGGGACGCAATCAGCCCCAGCATTTT. This codes for CAIRGQGRNQPQHF.

This clone was seen only a few times. The chain employs TRBV20-1 and TRBJ1-1; D is possibly TRBD1 (6 bases). The CDR3 contains 10 residues. Per germline, CDR1 DFQATT and CDR2 SNEGSKA (reference sequence). Trimming took 5 bases from V and 10 from J, leaving 11 bases between them. CDR3 bases: TGCAGTGCTTTGGCAGGGGTAGCTTTCTTT. Its protein product is CSALAGVAFF.

The genes are TRBV27 and TRBJ2-7; the D is unclear. Germline V gene data show CDR1 as MNHEY and CDR2 as SMNVEV (reference sequence). The CDR3 loop spans 13 amino acids. With 3 bases removed from V and 3 bases from J, the gap between germline ends came to 9 bases. The CDR3 region is CASSFSHRYEQYF. The CDR3 DNA is TGTGCCAGCAGTTTCTCGCACCGCTACGAGCAGTACTTC.

The J gene is TRBJ2-1, the V gene TRBV9; TRBD1 agrees at 10 bases. The germline gives CDR1 SGDLS, CDR2 YYNGEE. The CDR3 sequence is 16 residues long. Unmatched junction bases numbered 9, after V lost 4 bases and J lost 5 bases. The CDR3 protein is CASSSRQGASNNEQFF. The CDR3 nucleotides are TGTGCCAGCAGCTCCAGACAGGGGGCGTCGAACAATGAGCAGTTCTTC.

This clone showed up just a few times. V usage is TRBV5-6 and J usage is TRBJ2-3, with 12 bases matching TRBD2. Germline V lookup: CDR1 SGHDT, CDR2 YYEEEE. The CDR3 runs to 18 residues. V lost 1 base to trimming and J lost 4 bases; unmatched junction nucleotides: 10. The CDR3 reads CASSLLTSGRAHADTQYF. The CDR3 region has the DNA TGTGCCAGCAGCTTGTTGACTAGCGGGAGAGCACACGCAGATACGCAGTATTTT.

The chain carries TRBV19 and TRBJ1-1; TRBD1 might be the D (5 bases). V was pared by 6 bases and J by 4 bases, with 12 bases between. Looked up from germline, CDR1 is LNHDA and CDR2 is SQIVND (reference sequence). The CDR3 length is 13 residues. DNA for the CDR3: TGTGCCAGTAGGCCTAGCGGGGGCACTGAAGCTTTCTTT. Translated, it gives CASRPSGGTEAFF.

This clone was seen only a few times. The chain has TRBV5-4 and TRBJ2-1; D gene unclear. The CDR3 extends over 11 amino acids. CDR1 and CDR2 (germline): SGHNT, YYREEE (reference sequence). V lost 6 bases and J lost 8, with 9 bases in between. CDR3: CASTFEDEQFF. The CDR3 coding sequence is TGTGCCAGCACCTTCGAGGATGAGCAGTTCTTC.